This record concerns one T cell receptor (beta chain) sequence. Clinical histories supplied by participants themselves formed the basis of cohort assignment. Cohort 3 donors were reported recovered after two negative PCRs, clearance, or symptom resolution. The data were obtained in a study of blood T cell repertoires in COVID-19. There are 15 residues in the CDR3. Trimming cost V 4 bases and J 0 bases, with 12 bases left between them. Per germline, CDR1 LGHDT and CDR2 YNNKEL (reference sequence). Original analysis: Counts of nucleated cells, estimated from reference gene primer amplification, were obtained. Method: immunoSEQ multiplex PCR; TCRdb's copy keeps in-frame clones and lacks some. That table gives V, J and clone size, and the DNA gave D and trimming. The sample includes approximately 210,000 clones, more than 70% seen only once; the top ten take 6.5% to 9%.

The chain carries TRBV3-1 (or the pseudogene TRBV3-2) and TRBJ1-2; D not certain. Input material: PBMCs or T cells enriched from blood (not recorded which). This receptor was taken from a woman aged 18-29 years who had recovered from COVID-19. In nucleotides, the CDR3 is TGTGCCAGCAGCCCATCCCGGACTGCTAACTATGGCTACACCTTC. This translates into CASSPSRTANYGYTF.